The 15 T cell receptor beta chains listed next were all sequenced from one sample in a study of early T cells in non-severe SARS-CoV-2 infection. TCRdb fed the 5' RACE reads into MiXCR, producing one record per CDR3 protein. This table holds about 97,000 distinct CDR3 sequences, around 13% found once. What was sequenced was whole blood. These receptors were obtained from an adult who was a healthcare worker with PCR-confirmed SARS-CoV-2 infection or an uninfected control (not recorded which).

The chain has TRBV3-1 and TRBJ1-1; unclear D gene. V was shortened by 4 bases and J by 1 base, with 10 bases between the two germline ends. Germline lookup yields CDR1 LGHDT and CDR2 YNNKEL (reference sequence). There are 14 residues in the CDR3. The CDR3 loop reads CASSPYDRNTEAFF. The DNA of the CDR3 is TGTGCCAGCAGCCCCTATGACCGGAACACTGAAGCTTTCTTT.

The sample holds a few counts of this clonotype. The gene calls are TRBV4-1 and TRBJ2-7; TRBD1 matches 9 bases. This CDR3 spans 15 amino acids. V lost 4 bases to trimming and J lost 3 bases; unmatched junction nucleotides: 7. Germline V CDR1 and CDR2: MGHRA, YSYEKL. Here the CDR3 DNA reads TGCGCCAGCAGCCTGGGGACAGGGTTTAGCTACGAGCAGTACTTC. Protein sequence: CASSLGTGFSYEQYF.

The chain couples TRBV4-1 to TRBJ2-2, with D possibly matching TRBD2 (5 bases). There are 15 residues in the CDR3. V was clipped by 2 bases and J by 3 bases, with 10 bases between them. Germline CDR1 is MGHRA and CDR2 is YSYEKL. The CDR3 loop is CASSQPGRDTGELFF. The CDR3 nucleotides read TGCGCCAGCAGCCAACCGGGAAGGGACACCGGGGAGCTGTTTTTT.

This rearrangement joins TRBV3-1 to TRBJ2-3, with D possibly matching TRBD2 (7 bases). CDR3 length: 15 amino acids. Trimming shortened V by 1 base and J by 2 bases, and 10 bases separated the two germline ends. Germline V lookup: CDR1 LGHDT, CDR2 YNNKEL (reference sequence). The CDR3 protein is CASSQVGGHTDTQYF. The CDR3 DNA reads TGTGCCAGCAGCCAAGTGGGGGGGCACACAGATACGCAGTATTTT.

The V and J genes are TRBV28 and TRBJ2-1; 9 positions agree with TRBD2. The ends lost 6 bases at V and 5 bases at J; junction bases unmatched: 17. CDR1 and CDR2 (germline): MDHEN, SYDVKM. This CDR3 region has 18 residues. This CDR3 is CASSPGTSPRGWNNEQFF. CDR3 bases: TGTGCCAGCAGCCCCGGGACTAGCCCCCGCGGGTGGAACAATGAGCAGTTCTTC.

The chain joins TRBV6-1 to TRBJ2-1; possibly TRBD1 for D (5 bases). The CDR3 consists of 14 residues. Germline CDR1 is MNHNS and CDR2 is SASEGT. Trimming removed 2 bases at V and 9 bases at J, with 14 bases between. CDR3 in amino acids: CASSEQGDVGEQFF. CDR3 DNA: TGTGCCAGCAGTGAACAGGGCGATGTCGGTGAGCAGTTCTTC.

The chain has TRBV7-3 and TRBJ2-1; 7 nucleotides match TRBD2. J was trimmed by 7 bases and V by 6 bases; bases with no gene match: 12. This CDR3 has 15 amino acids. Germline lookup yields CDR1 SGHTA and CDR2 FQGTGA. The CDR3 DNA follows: TGTGCCAGCAGTGCAGCGGGATCATTGTTGAATGAGCAGTTCTTC. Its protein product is CASSAAGSLLNEQFF.

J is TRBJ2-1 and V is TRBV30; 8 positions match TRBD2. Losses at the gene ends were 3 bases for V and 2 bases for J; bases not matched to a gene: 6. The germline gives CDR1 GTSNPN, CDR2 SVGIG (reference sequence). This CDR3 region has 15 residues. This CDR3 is CAWSPASGPYNEQFF. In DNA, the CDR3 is TGTGCCTGGAGCCCCGCTAGCGGGCCCTACAATGAGCAGTTCTTC.

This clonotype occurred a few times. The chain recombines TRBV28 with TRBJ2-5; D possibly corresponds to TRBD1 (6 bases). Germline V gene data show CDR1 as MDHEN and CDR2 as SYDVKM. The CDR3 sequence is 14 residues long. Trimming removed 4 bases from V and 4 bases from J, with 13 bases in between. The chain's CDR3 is CASSSRQAPETQYF. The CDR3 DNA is TGTGCCAGCAGTTCCCGACAGGCCCCAGAGACCCAGTACTTC. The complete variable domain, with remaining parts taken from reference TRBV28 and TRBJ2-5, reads DVKVTQSSRYLVKRTGEKVFLECVQDMDHENMFWYRQDPGLGLRLIYFSYDVKMKEKGDIPEGYSVSREKKERFSLILESASTNQTSMYLCASSSRQAPETQYFGPGTRLLVL.

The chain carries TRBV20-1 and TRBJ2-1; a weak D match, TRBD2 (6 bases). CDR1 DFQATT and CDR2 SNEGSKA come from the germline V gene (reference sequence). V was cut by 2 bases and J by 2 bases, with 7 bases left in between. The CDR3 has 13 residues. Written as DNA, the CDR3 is TGCAGTGCTAGACAGCGGGCCTACAATGAGCAGTTCTTC. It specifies CSARQRAYNEQFF.

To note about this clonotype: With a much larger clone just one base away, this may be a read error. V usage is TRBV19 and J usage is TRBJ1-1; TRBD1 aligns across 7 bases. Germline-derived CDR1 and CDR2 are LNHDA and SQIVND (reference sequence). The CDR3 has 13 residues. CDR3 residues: CADRVSPDTEALF. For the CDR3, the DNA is TGTGCCGACAGGGTGTCTCCGGACACTGAAGCTCTCTTT. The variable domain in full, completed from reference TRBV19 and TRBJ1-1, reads DGGITQSPKYLFRKEGQNVTLSCEQNLNHDAMYWYRQDPGQGLRLIYYSQIVNDFQKGDIAEGYSVSREKKESFPLTVTSAQKNPTAFYLCADRVSPDTEALFGQGTRLTVV.

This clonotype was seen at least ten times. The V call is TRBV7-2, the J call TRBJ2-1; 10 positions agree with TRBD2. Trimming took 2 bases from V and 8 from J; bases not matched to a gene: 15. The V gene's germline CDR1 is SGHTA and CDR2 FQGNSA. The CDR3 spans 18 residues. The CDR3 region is CASSLPVASGSRLDEQFF. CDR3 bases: TGTGCCAGCAGCTTACCCGTTGCTAGCGGGAGCAGACTCGATGAGCAGTTCTTC.

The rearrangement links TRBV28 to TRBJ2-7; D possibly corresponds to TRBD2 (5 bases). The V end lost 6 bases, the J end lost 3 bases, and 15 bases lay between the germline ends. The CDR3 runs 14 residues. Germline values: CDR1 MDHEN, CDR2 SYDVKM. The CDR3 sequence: CASSTSPRDYEQYF. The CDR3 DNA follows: TGTGCCAGCAGCACGAGCCCCCGGGACTACGAGCAGTACTTC.

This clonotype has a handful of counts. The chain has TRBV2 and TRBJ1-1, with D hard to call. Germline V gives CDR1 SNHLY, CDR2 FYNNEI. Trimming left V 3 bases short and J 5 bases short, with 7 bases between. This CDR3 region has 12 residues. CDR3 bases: TGTGCCAGCAGTGATAGGGAAACTGAAGCTTTCTTT. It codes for CASSDRETEAFF.

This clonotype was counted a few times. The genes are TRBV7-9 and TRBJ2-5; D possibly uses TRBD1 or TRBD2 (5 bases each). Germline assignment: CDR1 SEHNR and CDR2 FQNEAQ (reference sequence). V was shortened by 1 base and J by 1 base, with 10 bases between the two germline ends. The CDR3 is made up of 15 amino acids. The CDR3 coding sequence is TGTGCCAGCAGCTTAGTGATTGGGGGCCAAGAGACCCAGTACTTC. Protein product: CASSLVIGGQETQYF. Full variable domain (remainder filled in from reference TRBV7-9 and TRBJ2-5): DTGVSQNPRHKITKRGQNVTFRCDPISEHNRLYWYRQTLGQGPEFLTYFQNEAQLEKSRLLSDRFSAERPKGSFSTLEIQRTEQGDSAMYLCASSLVIGGQETQYFGPGTRLLVL.